This TCR beta chain was recorded in a study of blood T cell repertoires in COVID-19. Study as a whole: Both acute and convalescent COVID-19 samples were obtained from the United States, Italy and Spain. T cells, B-cell-depleted T cells, or PBMCs provided the cDNA or gDNA that served as material.

Produced via immunoSEQ multiplex PCR; TCRdb's table is partial and in-frame only. The sample holds around 300,000 clones, approximately 83% seen once. Trimming cost V 0 bases and J 4 bases; bases outside gene matches: 0. From germline, CDR1 is LGHDT and CDR2 YNNKEL (reference sequence). The CDR3 length is 14 residues. The receptor was isolated from a woman in her forties or fifties who had recovered from COVID-19. Sequencing was carried out using peripheral blood. This chain uses TRBV3-1 (or the pseudogene TRBV3-2) with TRBJ2-1, with 7 bases that match TRBD1. The CDR3 loop is CASSQEGQYNEQFF. DNA for the CDR3: TGTGCCAGCAGCCAAGAGGGACAGTACAATGAGCAGTTCTTC.